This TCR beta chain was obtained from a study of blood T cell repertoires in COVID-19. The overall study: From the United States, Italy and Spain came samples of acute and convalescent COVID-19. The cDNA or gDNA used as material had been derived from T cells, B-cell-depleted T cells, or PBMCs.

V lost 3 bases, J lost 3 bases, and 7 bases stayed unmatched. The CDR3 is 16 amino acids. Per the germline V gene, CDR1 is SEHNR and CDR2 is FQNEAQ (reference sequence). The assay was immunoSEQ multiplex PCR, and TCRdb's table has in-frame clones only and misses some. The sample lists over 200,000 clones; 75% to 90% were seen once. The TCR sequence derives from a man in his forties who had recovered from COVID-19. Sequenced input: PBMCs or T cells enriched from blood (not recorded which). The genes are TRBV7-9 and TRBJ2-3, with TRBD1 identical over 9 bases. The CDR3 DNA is TGTGCCAGCAGCTTCTCCGGGACAGGGCTAACAGATACGCAGTATTTT. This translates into CASSFSGTGLTDTQYF.